One T cell receptor beta chain is described in this entry. Its cognate antigen is unknown. The CDR3 extends over 14 amino acids. Germline loops: CDR1 SGDLS, CDR2 YYNGEE. Trimming took 1 base from V and 11 from J; bases not matched to a gene: 10. These data originate in a study of T cells in localized non-small cell lung cancer. Study-level findings and limits: The appearance of a median around 57 of the top 100 tumor clones was seen in adjacent lung. Sequencing, confined to only one tumor region, leaves heterogeneity possible. With higher T cell density in blood came longer overall survival. Tumor showed lower T cell clonality than uninvolved adjacent lung, where it was highest.

Using immunoSEQ multiplex PCR, the repertoire was profiled, and TCRdb retains in-frame clones only, with some absent. The table includes 25,000 to 30,000 clones, less than 95% detected once. The receptor was derived from a female donor at least 60 years old with stage I lung adenocarcinoma. The chain has TRBV9 and TRBJ2-5, with 8 nucleotides matching TRBD2. Material: peripheral blood, obtained before any cancer treatment. The CDR3 bases are TGTGCCAGCAGCGTACAGGGAAGCGGGGGAGGGCAGTACTTC. Translating gives CASSVQGSGGGQYF.